The 11 T cell receptor beta chains below come from one sample, sequenced in a study of blood T cell repertoires in COVID-19. The method was immunoSEQ multiplex PCR; TCRdb's version includes in-frame clones alone and lacks a portion of them. Among around 130,000 clones listed, 77% were seen once. The sample comprised peripheral blood. The receptors were gathered from a human donor in a cohort sampled during active COVID-19.

This chain connects TRBV19 to TRBJ1-2; TRBD1 agrees at 7 bases. The V and J ends lost 7 bases and 4 bases, in that order; junction bases with no gene match: 6. The CDR3 is made up of 13 amino acids. Germline V gives CDR1 LNHDA, CDR2 SQIVND (reference sequence). The CDR3 sequence is CASMAGGPYGYTF. The CDR3 nucleotides read TGTGCCAGTATGGCAGGGGGGCCCTATGGCTACACCTTC.

This clone was counted at least ten times. V is TRBV4-1 and J is TRBJ2-7; TRBD2 matches 15 bases. Unmatched junction bases numbered 3, after V lost 3 bases and J lost 6 bases. The CDR3 runs 15 residues. Germline V gives CDR1 MGHRA, CDR2 YSYEKL. The CDR3 is CASSQGLAGGIEQYF. The CDR3 region has the DNA TGCGCCAGCAGCCAGGGACTAGCGGGGGGTATCGAGCAGTACTTC.

This chain links TRBV7-8 with TRBJ1-3; D might be TRBD1 (6 bases). With 5 bases removed from V and 0 bases from J, the gap between germline ends came to 17 bases. The CDR3 has 17 residues. Germline lookup yields CDR1 SGHVS and CDR2 FQNEAQ. In DNA, the CDR3 is TGTGCCAGCAGCCCGTTGGGGGGGCAAAGCTCTGGAAACACCATATATTTT. This codes for CASSPLGGQSSGNTIYF.

The V and J genes are TRBV4-1 and TRBJ2-1; 7 bases line up with TRBD1. V was clipped by 0 bases and J by 4 bases; unmatched bases: 6. The CDR3 is 16 residues long. Germline CDR1 is MGHRA and CDR2 is YSYEKL. CDR3 DNA: TGCGCCAGCAGCCAAGATCAGAGCAGGGGGTACAATGAGCAGTTCTTC. Its translation is CASSQDQSRGYNEQFF.

The chain employs TRBV14 and TRBJ2-7; D is unresolved. In germline, CDR1 is SGHDN, CDR2 FVKESK. CDR3 length: 13 residues. V was trimmed by 1 base and J by 2 bases, leaving 6 bases between them. The CDR3 sequence: CASSQVSAYEQYF. CDR3 bases: TGTGCCAGCAGCCAAGTTTCCGCCTACGAGCAGTACTTC.

The gene calls are TRBV6-6 and TRBJ2-7, with 12 bases fitting TRBD2. This CDR3 is built from 16 residues. From germline, CDR1 is MNHNY and CDR2 SVGAGI (reference sequence). The V gene end was trimmed by 2 bases and the J gene end by 1 base; junction bases not matched to a gene: 3. The DNA for the CDR3 is TGTGCCAGCAGTTACCCGCTAGCGGGAGGGTCCTACGAGCAGTACTTC. Amino acids: CASSYPLAGGSYEQYF.

The chain joins TRBV25-1 to TRBJ2-3; D gene unclear. Trimming cost V 8 bases and J 2 bases, with 8 bases left between them. Germline V gives CDR1 MGHDK, CDR2 SYGVNS. The CDR3 covers 12 residues. The CDR3 here is CASGPVTDTQYF. The CDR3 DNA reads TGTGCCAGCGGGCCGGTCACAGATACGCAGTATTTT.

This rearrangement joins TRBV19 to TRBJ1-5; a weak D match, TRBD1 (6 bases). Trimming took off 1 base at V and 5 bases at J, with 18 bases between the two ends. CDR1 and CDR2 (germline): LNHDA, SQIVND (reference sequence). The length of the CDR3 is 17 residues. CDR3 sequence: CASSIVVGRGFDQPQHF. The DNA for the CDR3 is TGTGCCAGTAGTATAGTTGTGGGCAGGGGTTTTGATCAGCCCCAGCATTTT.

V usage is TRBV5-5 and J usage is TRBJ2-5, with D maybe TRBD2 (5 bases). Germline lookup yields CDR1 SGHKS and CDR2 YYEKEE (reference sequence). Trimming pared 4 bases from V and 3 bases from J, leaving 7 bases between. The CDR3 has 12 amino acids. For the CDR3, the DNA is TGTGCCAGCAGCCTAGCTGAAGAGACCCAGTACTTC. Its protein is CASSLAEETQYF.

The J gene is TRBJ2-2, the V gene TRBV28; TRBD2 matches at 7 bases. The V gene's germline CDR1 is MDHEN and CDR2 SYDVKM. The CDR3 loop spans 16 amino acids. V lost 6 bases to trimming and J lost 7 bases; unmatched junction nucleotides: 14. CDR3 nucleotides: TGTGCCAGCAGATCAGGGCGTGGCGGGAGCGGCGGGGAGCTGTTTTTT. Amino acid sequence: CASRSGRGGSGGELFF.

The gene calls are TRBV7-2 and TRBJ2-3; 11 bases are a match to TRBD2. The ends lost 5 bases at V and 6 bases at J; junction bases unmatched: 7. Germline V gene lookup returns CDR1 SGHTA and CDR2 FQGNSA. The CDR3 sequence is 15 residues long. The CDR3 bases are TGTGCCAGCAGCCGGGGTAGCGGGAGGGGCGATACGCAGTATTTT. Its protein product is CASSRGSGRGDTQYF.